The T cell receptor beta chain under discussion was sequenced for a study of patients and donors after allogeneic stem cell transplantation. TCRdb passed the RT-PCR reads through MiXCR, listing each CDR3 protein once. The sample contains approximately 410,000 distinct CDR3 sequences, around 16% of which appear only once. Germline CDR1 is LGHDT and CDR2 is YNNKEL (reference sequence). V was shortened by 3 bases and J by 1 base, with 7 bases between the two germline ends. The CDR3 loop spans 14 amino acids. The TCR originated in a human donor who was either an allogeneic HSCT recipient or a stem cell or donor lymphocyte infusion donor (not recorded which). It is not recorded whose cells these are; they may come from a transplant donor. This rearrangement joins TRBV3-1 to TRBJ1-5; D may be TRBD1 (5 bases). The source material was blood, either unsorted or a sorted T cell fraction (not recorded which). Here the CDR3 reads CASSQGTSNQPQHF. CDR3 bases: TGTGCCAGCAGCCAGGGGACGAGCAATCAGCCCCAGCATTTT.